This T cell receptor (beta chain) is drawn from a study of human T cells and chemical hapten exposure. As for the study in general: Read at 6 days, the patch tests placed 0.01% DPC on the upper back.

Germline V gene lookup returns CDR1 MNHNY and CDR2 SVGAGI (reference sequence). The CDR3 is 12 residues long. V dropped 6 bases and J dropped 4 bases, with 9 bases sitting between them. Regarding this clonotype: Its antigen is not identified.

Whole-study results and caveats: DPC sensitization left the count of TCRs above 1 in 1000 unchanged.

Time point given: patch test 2, 6 weeks after DPC sensitization. Treatment indicated: therapeutic diphenylcyclopropenone sensitization with weekly scalp DPC. Individual cDNA molecules had unique molecular identifiers attached to them by the library. Original analysis: Counting gave a median of 95,638 TCRs per sample, with values ranging from roughly 20,000 to 750,000. One entry per CDR3 protein results from TCRdb running MiXCR on the RACE reads. For this entry, the V and J calls and clone size follow TCRdb and not the study's own pipeline. The sample has just over 350,000 distinct CDR3 sequences, roughly 6% seen once.

The chain combines TRBV6-6 with TRBJ2-5; D gene ambiguous. The receptor was isolated from a woman aged 18-35 years with alopecia areata. Some clones in this sample may be carry-over from other donors' samples. Source: whole blood, taken in connection with sensitization to the hapten diphenylcyclopropenone (DPC). CDR3 loop: CASSQDPETQYF. The CDR3 DNA is TGTGCCAGCAGCCAGGACCCAGAGACCCAGTACTTC.